These T cell receptor beta chains were read from a single sample in a study of patients and donors after allogeneic stem cell transplantation. TCRdb processed the RT-PCR reads anew with MiXCR; each CDR3 protein has one entry. The data show 920,000 or so distinct CDR3 sequences, approximately 18% seen once. The sample was blood, either unsorted or a sorted T cell fraction (not recorded which). These receptors were collected from a human donor who was either an allogeneic HSCT recipient or a stem cell or donor lymphocyte infusion donor (not recorded which). It is not recorded whose cells these are; they may come from a transplant donor. CDR3s include the opening cysteine and the closing phenylalanine or tryptophan. A D gene is named only where the DNA matches it firmly. Part of the rows lack a size; the others show once, few, many or a class for expanded clones.

d_call,clone_size,j_call,v_call,cdr3_nt,cdr3_aa
TRBD2,NA,TRBJ2-5,TRBV12-3/TRBV12-4,TGTGCCAGCAGTTCGATACTAGCGGGAGTGATAAAGACCCAGTACTTC,CASSSILAGVIKTQYF
NA,NA,TRBJ2-3,TRBV29-1,TGCAGCGGGGTACGGATGGACGGCACAGATACGCAGTATTTT,CSGVRMDGTDTQYF
NA,NA,TRBJ2-7,TRBV6-1,TGTGCCAGCAGGGTGGGGCGGGAACTCGAGCAGTACTTC,CASRVGRELEQYF
NA,few,TRBJ2-6,TRBV12-3/TRBV12-4,TGTGCCAGCAGCCCCAGGGGTCCTGGGGCCAACGTCCTGACTTTC,CASSPRGPGANVLTF
NA,few,TRBJ1-1,TRBV6-2/TRBV6-3,TGTGCCAGCAGTTATTCTAGGGAGACGGGGGACACTGAAGCTTTCTTT,CASSYSRETGDTEAFF
TRBD1,few,TRBJ1-1,TRBV20-1,TGCAGTGCCCGACCAGAGACAGGGAGATACACTGAAGCTTTCTTT,CSARPETGRYTEAFF
TRBD1,NA,TRBJ1-4,TRBV4-1,TGCGCCAGCAGCCAAGCAGACAGGGAAAATGAAAAACTGTTTTTT,CASSQADRENEKLFF
TRBD2,NA,TRBJ2-1,TRBV20-1,TGCAGTGCAAAAGTAGCGGGTCGATACAATGAGCAGTTCTTC,CSAKVAGRYNEQFF
TRBD1,NA,TRBJ1-3,TRBV4-2,TGTGCCAGCAGCCAAGACGGGACAGGGGTTGCTGGAAACACCATATATTTT,CASSQDGTGVAGNTIYF
NA,NA,TRBJ1-4,TRBV5-1,TGCGCCAGCAGCCCGCGAAGGGGGGGGCTGGAACTGTTTTTT,CASSPRRGGLELFF
NA,NA,TRBJ1-5,TRBV6-2/TRBV6-3,TGTGCCAGCAGAATCAGGTACCAGCCCCAGCATTTT,CASRIRYQPQHF
NA,few,TRBJ2-5,TRBV20-1,TGCAGTGCTACTCCTACCACAATGGGCCAAGAGACCCAGTACTTC,CSATPTTMGQETQYF
TRBD2,many,TRBJ2-1,TRBV12-3/TRBV12-4,TGTGCCAGCAGTTATGGGACTAGCGGGAGCGGTGAGCAGTTCTTC,CASSYGTSGSGEQFF
NA,NA,TRBJ1-5,TRBV2,TGTGCCAGCAGTGGGCAGGGGCTTAATCAGCCCCAGCATTTT,CASSGQGLNQPQHF
NA,NA,TRBJ2-3,TRBV3-1,TGTGCCAGCAGCCAAGGGGCCTTGGTTTTCACAGATACGCAGTATTTT,CASSQGALVFTDTQYF
TRBD1,NA,TRBJ2-3,TRBV7-2,TGTGCCAGCAGCGCGCAGGGGGCACTGGTAAATACGCAGTATTTT,CASSAQGALVNTQYF
TRBD1,NA,TRBJ2-7,TRBV20-1,TGCAGTGCTAGATCCGACCGGGACAGGGGTCCCCACGAGCAGTACTTC,CSARSDRDRGPHEQYF
NA,few,TRBJ1-2,TRBV12-3/TRBV12-4,TGTGCCAGCAGTTTTTATAGTCGGGGGGGCGGAAGCTATGGCTACACCTTC,CASSFYSRGGGSYGYTF
NA,few,TRBJ2-7,TRBV20-1,TGCAGTGCTAGTACAGAACAGGGAAGGGAGCAGTACTTC,CSASTEQGREQYF
TRBD2,NA,TRBJ2-5,TRBV6-2/TRBV6-3,TGTGCCAGCAGAGAACTAGCGGGGGGTGGAGAGACCCAGTACTTC,CASRELAGGGETQYF
NA,few,TRBJ2-7,TRBV20-1,TGCAGTGGGCTGAGGGGGAAAACCTACGAGCAGTACTTC,CSGLRGKTYEQYF
TRBD1,NA,TRBJ1-6,TRBV4-3,TGCGCCAGCAGCCAAGCGAGGGACAGGGGGCCTTCACCCCTCCACTTT,CASSQARDRGPSPLHF
TRBD1,NA,TRBJ1-2,TRBV27,TGTGCCAGCAGGCCACAGGGGTTCTATGGCTACACCTTC,CASRPQGFYGYTF
TRBD1,few,TRBJ2-1,TRBV6-2/TRBV6-3,TGTGCCACTTCCAGGCCCCCAGGGGGCTATACTTACAATGAGCAGTTCTTC,CATSRPPGGYTYNEQFF
NA,NA,TRBJ2-7,TRBV20-1,TGCAGTGCTAGAGATCCGCTACGATCCTACGAGCAGTACTTC,CSARDPLRSYEQYF
NA,many,TRBJ1-1,TRBV12-3/TRBV12-4,TGTGCCAGCACCGTGGGTGCGGGCCCTGAAGCTTTCTTT,CASTVGAGPEAFF
NA,NA,TRBJ1-1,TRBV3-1,TGTGCCAGCAGCCAATCCGGACGGGGGAGGTACACTGAAGCTTTCTTT,CASSQSGRGRYTEAFF
NA,once,TRBJ1-1,TRBV27,TGTGCCAGCAGTTTATGGGGGACCATGAACACTGAAGCTTTCTTT,CASSLWGTMNTEAFF
TRBD1,few,TRBJ2-3,TRBV2,TGTGCCAGTAGGACAGGGCGTCCGTCAGATACGCAGTATTTT,CASRTGRPSDTQYF
NA,NA,TRBJ2-3,TRBV30,TGTGCCTGGAGTCAGGGGACCAATACGCAGTATTTT,CAWSQGTNTQYF
NA,few,TRBJ2-1,TRBV12-3/TRBV12-4,TGTGCCAGCAGTTTGGGGTATCAGCAGTTCTTC,CASSLGYQQFF
NA,few,TRBJ2-1,TRBV20-1,TGCAGTGCTAGAGATATGGGTGGTGCAATCTTTGGTGAGCAGTTCTTC,CSARDMGGAIFGEQFF
NA,NA,TRBJ1-2,TRBV6-5,TGTGCCAGCAGTTACTGGACGGGTCCCGGGAATAACTATGGCTACACCTTC,CASSYWTGPGNNYGYTF
NA,NA,TRBJ1-6,TRBV2,TGTGCCAGCAGCCCCATGGTAAAAACTCGGGGACCCCTCCACTTT,CASSPMVKTRGPLHF
TRBD1,few,TRBJ2-6,TRBV5-1,TGCGCCATAAGGACAGGGGGGTCTGGGGCCAACGTCCTGACTTTC,CAIRTGGSGANVLTF
TRBD2,NA,TRBJ2-4,TRBV20-1,TGCAGTGCTAGGATCCCGGGACTAGCGGGGGCCGTAGCCAAAAACATTCAGTACTTC,CSARIPGLAGAVAKNIQYF
NA,few,TRBJ1-2,TRBV24-1,TGTGCCACCAGTAACCCGGGAACGGGTGGCTACACCTTC,CATSNPGTGGYTF
TRBD2,many,TRBJ2-1,TRBV3-1,TGTGCCAGCAGCCAAACCGGGACTAGAGGCCACAATGAGCAGTTCTTC,CASSQTGTRGHNEQFF
NA,NA,TRBJ2-1,TRBV9,TGTGCCAGCAACCCCGGGTCCCTGGGGAATGAGCAGTTCTTC,CASNPGSLGNEQFF
TRBD1,NA,TRBJ2-7,TRBV15,TGTGCCAAGCGAGCCGGGACAGGGGGCGAGCAGTACTTC,CAKRAGTGGEQYF
NA,NA,TRBJ2-7,TRBV5-5,TGTGCCAGCAGCTTGGGAGTAAGCAGGGAAGAGCAGTACTTC,CASSLGVSREEQYF
NA,many,TRBJ2-5,TRBV20-1,TGCAGTGCTAGGGGGTCGGGCCAAGAGACCCAGTACTTC,CSARGSGQETQYF
TRBD1,few,TRBJ1-2,TRBV25-1,TGTGCCAGCAGTGATCAGGGGGCGGGTCGCTACACCTTC,CASSDQGAGRYTF
TRBD1,NA,TRBJ2-1,TRBV11-1,TGTGCCAGCAGCTTAGGACCGGGACAGGAGATTTCGAGCTCCTACAATGAGCAGTTCTTC,CASSLGPGQEISSSYNEQFF
NA,NA,TRBJ2-3,TRBV7-9,TGTGCCAGCAGGCCCGGATGGCTAGCAGACACAGATACGCAGTATTTT,CASRPGWLADTDTQYF
TRBD1,NA,TRBJ2-3,TRBV7-3,TGTGCCAGCAGCTTAACTGGACAGGGAAAAGCAGATACGCAGTATTTT,CASSLTGQGKADTQYF
NA,NA,TRBJ2-7,TRBV24-1,TGTGCCACCAGTGCCGTCAACAGCCCGAACGAGCAGTACTTC,CATSAVNSPNEQYF
NA,few,TRBJ1-1,TRBV7-3,TGTGCCAGCAGCTTAACCCTCGACAGAACAGGTGAAGCTTTCTTT,CASSLTLDRTGEAFF
TRBD1,few,TRBJ2-7,TRBV29-1,TGCAGCGTTGCCGACAGGGCAGACTACGAGCAGTACTTC,CSVADRADYEQYF
NA,NA,TRBJ1-2,TRBV12-3/TRBV12-4,TGTGCCAGCAGTGGACAGACAGTGGCGATCCATGGCTACACCTTC,CASSGQTVAIHGYTF
NA,NA,TRBJ2-6,TRBV5-6,TGTGCCAGCAGCGCAGGGTGGTCTGGGGCCAACGTCCTGACTTTC,CASSAGWSGANVLTF
NA,NA,TRBJ1-2,TRBV12-3/TRBV12-4,TGTGCCAGCAGTTTAGACAGTGCTAACTATGGCTACACCTTC,CASSLDSANYGYTF